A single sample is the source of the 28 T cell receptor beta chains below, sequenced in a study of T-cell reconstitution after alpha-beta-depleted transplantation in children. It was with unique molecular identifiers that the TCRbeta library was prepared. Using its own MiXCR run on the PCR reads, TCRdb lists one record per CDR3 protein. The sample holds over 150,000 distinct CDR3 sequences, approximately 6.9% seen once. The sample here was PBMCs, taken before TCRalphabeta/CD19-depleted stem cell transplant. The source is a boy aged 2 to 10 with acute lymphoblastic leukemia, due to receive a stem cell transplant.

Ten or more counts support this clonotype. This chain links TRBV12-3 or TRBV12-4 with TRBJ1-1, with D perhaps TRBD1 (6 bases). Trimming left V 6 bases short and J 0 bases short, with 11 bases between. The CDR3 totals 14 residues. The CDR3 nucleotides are TGTGCCAGCAGCTTTGGACAGATGAACACTGAAGCTTTCTTT. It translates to CASSFGQMNTEAFF.

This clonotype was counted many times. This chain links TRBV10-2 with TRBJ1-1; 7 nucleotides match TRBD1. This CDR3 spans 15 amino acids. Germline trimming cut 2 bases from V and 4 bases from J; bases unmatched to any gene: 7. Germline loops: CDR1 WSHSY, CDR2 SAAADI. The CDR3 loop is CASSEGRGAGTEAFF. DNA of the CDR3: TGCGCCAGCAGTGAGGGCAGGGGGGCCGGCACTGAAGCTTTCTTT.

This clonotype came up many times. The CDR3 DNA sequence: TGTGCCAGCAGTGTATCACAGGTTCCTACCTACAATGAGCAGTTCTTC. Protein: CASSVSQVPTYNEQFF. The chain couples TRBV2 to TRBJ2-1; D perhaps matches TRBD1 (5 bases). The CDR3 has 16 residues. Germline-derived CDR1 and CDR2 are SNHLY and FYNNEI. The V gene lost 4 bases and the J gene lost 2 bases, with 15 bases spanning the gap.

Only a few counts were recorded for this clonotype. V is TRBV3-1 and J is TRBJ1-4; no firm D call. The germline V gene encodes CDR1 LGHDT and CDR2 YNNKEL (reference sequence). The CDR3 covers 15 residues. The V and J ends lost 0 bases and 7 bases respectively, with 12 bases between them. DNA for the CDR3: TGTGCCAGCAGCCAAGAGTCCCGAACCGGTGAAAAACTGTTTTTT. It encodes CASSQESRTGEKLFF.

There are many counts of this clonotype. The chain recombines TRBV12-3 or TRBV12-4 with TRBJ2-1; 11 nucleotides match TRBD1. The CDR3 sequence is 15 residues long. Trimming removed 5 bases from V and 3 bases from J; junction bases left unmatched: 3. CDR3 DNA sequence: TGTGCCAGCAGTCGGACAGGGGGCATCTACAATGAGCAGTTCTTC. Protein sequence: CASSRTGGIYNEQFF.

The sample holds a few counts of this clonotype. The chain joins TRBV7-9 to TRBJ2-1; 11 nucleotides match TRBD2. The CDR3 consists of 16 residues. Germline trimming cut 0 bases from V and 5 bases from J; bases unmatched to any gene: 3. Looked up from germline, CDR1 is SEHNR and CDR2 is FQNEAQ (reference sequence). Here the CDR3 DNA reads TGTGCCAGCAGCTTAGCGCCGGGACTAGCGGACAATGAGCAGTTCTTC. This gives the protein CASSLAPGLADNEQFF.

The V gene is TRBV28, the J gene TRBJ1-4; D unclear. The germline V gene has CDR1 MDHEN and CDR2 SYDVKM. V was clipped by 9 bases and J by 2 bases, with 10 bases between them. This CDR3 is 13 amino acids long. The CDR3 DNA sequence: TGTGCCAGTATAGACGGGACTAATGAAAAACTGTTTTTT. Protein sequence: CASIDGTNEKLFF.

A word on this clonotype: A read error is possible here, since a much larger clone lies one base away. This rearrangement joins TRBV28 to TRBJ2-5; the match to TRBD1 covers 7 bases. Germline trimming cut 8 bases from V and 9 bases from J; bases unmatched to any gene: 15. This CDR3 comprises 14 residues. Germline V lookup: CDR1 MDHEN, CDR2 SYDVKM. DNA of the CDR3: TGTGCCAGCCTCCCAGTCGGACAGGCGATCGCCCAGTACTTC. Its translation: CASLPVGQAIAQYF. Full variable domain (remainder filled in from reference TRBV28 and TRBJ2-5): DVKVTQSSRYLVKRTGEKVFLECVQDMDHENMFWYRQDPGLGLRLIYFSYDVKMKEKGDIPEGYSVSREKKERFSLILESASTNQTSMYLCASLPVGQAIAQYFGPGTRLLVL.

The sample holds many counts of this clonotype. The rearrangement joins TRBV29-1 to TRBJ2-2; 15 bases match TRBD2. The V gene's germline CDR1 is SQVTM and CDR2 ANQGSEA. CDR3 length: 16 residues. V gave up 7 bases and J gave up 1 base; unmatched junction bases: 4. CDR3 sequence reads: CSAGLAGGMNTGELFF. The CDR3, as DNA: TGCAGCGCCGGACTAGCGGGAGGGATGAACACCGGGGAGCTGTTTTTT.

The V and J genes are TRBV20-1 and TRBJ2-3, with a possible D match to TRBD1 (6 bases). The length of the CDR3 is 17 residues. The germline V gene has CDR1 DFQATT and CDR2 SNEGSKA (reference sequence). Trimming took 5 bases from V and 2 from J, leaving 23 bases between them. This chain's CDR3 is CSAPTARTDTITDTQYF. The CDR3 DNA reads TGCAGTGCTCCGACGGCCAGGACAGACACAATCACAGATACGCAGTATTTT.

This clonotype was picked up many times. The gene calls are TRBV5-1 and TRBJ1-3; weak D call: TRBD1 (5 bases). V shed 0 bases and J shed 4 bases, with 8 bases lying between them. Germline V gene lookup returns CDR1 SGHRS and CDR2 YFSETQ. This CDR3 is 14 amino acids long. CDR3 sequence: CASSLAGRGNTIYF. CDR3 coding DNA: TGCGCCAGCAGCTTGGCGGGGCGCGGAAACACCATATATTTT. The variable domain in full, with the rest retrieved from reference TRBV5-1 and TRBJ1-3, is KAGVTQTPRYLIKTRGQQVTLSCSPISGHRSVSWYQQTPGQGLQFLFEYFSETQRNKGNFPGRFSGRQFSNSRSEMNVSTLELGDSALYLCASSLAGRGNTIYFGEGSWLTVV.

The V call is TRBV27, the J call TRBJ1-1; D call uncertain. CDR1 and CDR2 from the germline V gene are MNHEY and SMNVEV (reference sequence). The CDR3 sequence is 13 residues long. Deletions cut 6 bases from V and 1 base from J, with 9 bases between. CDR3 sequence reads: CASRVPGNTEAFF. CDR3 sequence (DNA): TGTGCCAGCAGAGTCCCCGGGAACACTGAAGCTTTCTTT.

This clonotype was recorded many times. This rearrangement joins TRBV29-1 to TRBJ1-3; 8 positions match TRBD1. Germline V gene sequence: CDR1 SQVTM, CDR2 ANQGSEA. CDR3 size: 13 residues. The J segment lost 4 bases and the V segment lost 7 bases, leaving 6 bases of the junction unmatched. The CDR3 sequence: CSAAGGVGNTIYF. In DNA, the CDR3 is TGCAGCGCAGCAGGGGGCGTAGGAAACACCATATATTTT.

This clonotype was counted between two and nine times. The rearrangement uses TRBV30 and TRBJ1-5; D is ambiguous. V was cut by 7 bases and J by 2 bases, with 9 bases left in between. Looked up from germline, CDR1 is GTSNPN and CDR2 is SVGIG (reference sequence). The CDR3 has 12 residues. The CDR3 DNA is TGTGCCTTCACAGCCGGCAATCAGCCCCAGCATTTT. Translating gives CAFTAGNQPQHF.

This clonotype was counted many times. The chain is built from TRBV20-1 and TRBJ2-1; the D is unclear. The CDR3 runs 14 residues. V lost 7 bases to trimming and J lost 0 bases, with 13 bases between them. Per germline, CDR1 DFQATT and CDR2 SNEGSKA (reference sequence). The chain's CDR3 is CSVAWVSSYNEQFF. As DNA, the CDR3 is TGCAGTGTCGCGTGGGTAAGCTCCTACAATGAGCAGTTCTTC.

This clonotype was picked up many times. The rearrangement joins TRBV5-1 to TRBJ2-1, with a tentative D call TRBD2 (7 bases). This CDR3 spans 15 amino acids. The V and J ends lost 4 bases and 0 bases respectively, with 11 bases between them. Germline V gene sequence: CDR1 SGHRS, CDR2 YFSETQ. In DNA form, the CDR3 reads TGCGCCAGCAGCCCGGGGGGCATCTCCTACAATGAGCAGTTCTTC. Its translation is CASSPGGISYNEQFF.

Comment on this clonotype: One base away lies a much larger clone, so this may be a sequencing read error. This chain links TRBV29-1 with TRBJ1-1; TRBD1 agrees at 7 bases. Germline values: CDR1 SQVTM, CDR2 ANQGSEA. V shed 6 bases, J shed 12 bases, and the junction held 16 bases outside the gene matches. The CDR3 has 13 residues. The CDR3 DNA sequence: TGCAGCGTCGGGGGGACAGCCTTACGGGAACCTTTCTTT. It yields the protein CSVGGTALREPFF. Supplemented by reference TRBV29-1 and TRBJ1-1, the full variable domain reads SAVISQKPSRDICQRGTSLTIQCQVDSQVTMMFWYRQQPGQSLTLIATANQGSEATYESGFVIDKFPISRPNLTFSTLTVSNMSPEDSSIYLCSVGGTALREPFFGQGTRLTVV.

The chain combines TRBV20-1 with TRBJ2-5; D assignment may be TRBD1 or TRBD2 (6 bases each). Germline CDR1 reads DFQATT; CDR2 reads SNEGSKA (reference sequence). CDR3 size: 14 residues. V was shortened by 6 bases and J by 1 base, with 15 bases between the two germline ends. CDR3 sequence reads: CSAGAGGTQETQYF. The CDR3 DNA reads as TGCAGTGCGGGGGCAGGAGGGACCCAAGAGACCCAGTACTTC.

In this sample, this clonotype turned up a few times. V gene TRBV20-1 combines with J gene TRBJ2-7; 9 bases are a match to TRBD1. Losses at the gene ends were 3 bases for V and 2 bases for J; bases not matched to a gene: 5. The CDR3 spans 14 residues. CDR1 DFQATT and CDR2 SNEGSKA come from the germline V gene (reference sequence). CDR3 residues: CSASWGQGAYEQYF. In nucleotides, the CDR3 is TGCAGTGCTAGTTGGGGACAGGGAGCCTACGAGCAGTACTTC.

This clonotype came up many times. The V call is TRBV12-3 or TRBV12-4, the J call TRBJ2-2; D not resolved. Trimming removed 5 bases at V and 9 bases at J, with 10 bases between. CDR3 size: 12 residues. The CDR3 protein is CASSRTRRELFF. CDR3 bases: TGTGCCAGCAGTAGGACCAGGAGGGAGCTGTTTTTT.

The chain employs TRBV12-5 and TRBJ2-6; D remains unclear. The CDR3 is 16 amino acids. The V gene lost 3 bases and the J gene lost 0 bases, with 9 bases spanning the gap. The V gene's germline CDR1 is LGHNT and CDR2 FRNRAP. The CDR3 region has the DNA TGTGCTAGTGGTTTCGATTCGACCTCTGGGGCCAACGTCCTGACTTTC. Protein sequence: CASGFDSTSGANVLTF. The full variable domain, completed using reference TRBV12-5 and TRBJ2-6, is DARVTQTPRHKVTEMGQEVTMRCQPILGHNTVFWYRQTMMQGLELLAYFRNRAPLDDSGMPKDRFSAEMPDATLATLKIQPSEPRDSAVYFCASGFDSTSGANVLTFGAGSRLTVL.

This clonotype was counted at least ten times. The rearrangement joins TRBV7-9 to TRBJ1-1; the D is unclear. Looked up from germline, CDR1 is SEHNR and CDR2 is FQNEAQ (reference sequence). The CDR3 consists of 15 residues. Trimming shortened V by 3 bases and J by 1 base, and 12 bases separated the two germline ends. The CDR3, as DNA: TGTGCCAGCAGCTTTTTTGGCAATTCGAACACTGAAGCTTTCTTT. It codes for CASSFFGNSNTEAFF.

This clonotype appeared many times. The CDR3 nucleotides are TGTGCCAGCAGCAGGGCTAGCGGGAGCAATCGGAAGTCAAATGAGCAGTTCTTC. Protein: CASSRASGSNRKSNEQFF. This chain uses TRBV21-1 with TRBJ2-1; the DNA was not compared with TRBD2, the D call given in the table. TRBV21-1 is shown as a pseudogene. This CDR3 has 18 amino acids.

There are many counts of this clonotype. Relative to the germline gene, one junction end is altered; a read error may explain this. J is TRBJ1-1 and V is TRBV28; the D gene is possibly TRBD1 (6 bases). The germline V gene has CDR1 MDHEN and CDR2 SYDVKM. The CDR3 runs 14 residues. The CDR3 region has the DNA TGTGCCAGCAGTCTATGGACAGACAACACTGAAGCTTTCTTT. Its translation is CASSLWTDNTEAFF.

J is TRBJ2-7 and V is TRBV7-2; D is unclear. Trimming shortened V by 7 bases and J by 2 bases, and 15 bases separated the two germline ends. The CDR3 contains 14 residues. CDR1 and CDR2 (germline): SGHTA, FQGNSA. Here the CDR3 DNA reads TGTGCCAGCACCCCTGGTGACCAGGCCTACGAGCAGTACTTC. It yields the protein CASTPGDQAYEQYF.

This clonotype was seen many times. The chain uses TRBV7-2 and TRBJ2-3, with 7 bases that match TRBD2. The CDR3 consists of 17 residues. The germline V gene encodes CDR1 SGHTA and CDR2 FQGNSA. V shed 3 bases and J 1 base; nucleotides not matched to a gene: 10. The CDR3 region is CASSFSVAGGGTDTQYF. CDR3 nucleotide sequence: TGTGCCAGCAGCTTCTCGGTAGCGGGCGGGGGCACAGATACGCAGTATTTT.

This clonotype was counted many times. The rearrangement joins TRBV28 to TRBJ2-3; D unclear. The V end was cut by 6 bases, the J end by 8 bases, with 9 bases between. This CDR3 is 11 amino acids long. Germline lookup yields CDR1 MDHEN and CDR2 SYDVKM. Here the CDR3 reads CASRFGGTQYF. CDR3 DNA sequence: TGTGCCAGCAGATTCGGCGGTACGCAGTATTTT.

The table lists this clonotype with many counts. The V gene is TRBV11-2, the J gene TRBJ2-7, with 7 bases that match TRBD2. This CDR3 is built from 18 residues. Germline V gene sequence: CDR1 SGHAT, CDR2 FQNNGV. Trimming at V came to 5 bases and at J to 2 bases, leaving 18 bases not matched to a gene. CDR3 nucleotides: TGTGCCAGCAGCCCCATCCGAAGACCCGGGGGGAAAACCTACGAGCAGTACTTC. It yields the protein CASSPIRRPGGKTYEQYF. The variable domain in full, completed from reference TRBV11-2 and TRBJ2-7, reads EAGVAQSPRYKIIEKRQSVAFWCNPISGHATLYWYQQILGQGPKLLIQFQNNGVVDDSQLPKDRFSAERLKGVDSTLKIQPAKLEDSAVYLCASSPIRRPGGKTYEQYFGPGTRLTVT.